This entry describes one T cell receptor (beta chain). Its antigen is currently not known. The input lacks base qualities; no much larger clone sits a single base away. TCR CDR3 regions were amplified from genomic DNA by multiplex PCR using the deep immunoSEQ assay. Extracted genomic DNA from each cell subset was distributed evenly across all wells of several immunoSEQ 96-well plates, and each plate was treated as a replicate. For sorted subsets, about 0.2 ug genomic DNA, equal to tens of thousands of T cell genomes, was loaded into each replicate PCR. The purified libraries were quantified using a Qubit 3.0 fluorometer, sized with a Bioanalyzer 2100, and then quantified again using the KAPA Library Quantification kit. Each immunoSEQ 96-well plate was sequenced on its own single-read 150-cycle Illumina NextSeq 550 flow cell. As for the original processing: Because only junctional sequences without quality scores were contained in the immunoSEQ output, filtering matching that applied to full-length reads could not be performed. Sequences were annotated with PyIR, a Python wrapper for IgBLAST v1.9, using IMGT germline references to assign V/J genes and CDR3. Any read was removed if the V/J assignment was weak (E-value above 1e-6), the CDR3 was missing, or the read contained stop codons, out-of-frame junctions, or ambiguous translated residues. A V3J clonotype was defined by an identical inferred V gene, J gene, and CDR3 amino acid sequence. The percentage overlap between two repertoires was calculated by dividing the number of shared unique clonotypes by the size of the smaller repertoire. Three approaches were used to assess repertoire richness: RTK rarefaction, the Chao1 estimator, and Recon v2.1 estimates of unobserved clonotypes. Generation probabilities for all TCRbeta clonotypes obtained by the gDNA method from a handful of donors were computed using OLGA. The table comes from immuneACCESS by way of TCRdb, which keeps in-frame sequences with V and J called. Part of the clones is missing from these tables; in studies checked, under half for an unresolved V gene and the rest for unknown reasons. Clone size and V and J calls were adopted from that table, with D and trimming inferred from the DNA. The sample table records approximately 2.5 million clones; 93% of these occur just once. Approximately 0.36% of the sample is held by the ten biggest clonotypes.

The data were obtained in a study of shared clonotypes between healthy human individuals (dated by TCRdb to 2019 to 2021). Some background on the complete study: The cohort comprised a couple of women and a few men aged 18 to 49 years. To estimate repertoire size and how much clonotypes are shared between individuals, the study performed deep sequencing of blood TCR repertoires from about five healthy adults. Between about 0.9 and 8.9 billion PBMCs per donor were obtained by leukapheresis. Libraries were prepared and TCR repertoires were sequenced by different laboratories using diverse techniques, in order to increase sequencing depth and limit assay-specific biases. For each donor, three plates each were used for CD4 naive and CD4 memory, two plates were used for CD8 naive, and one plate was used for CD8 memory.

What the authors observed across the whole study: Larger estimated clonotype richness was generally found for naive subsets than for memory subsets. Compared with non-shared clonotypes, clonotypes shared by all four sorted-subset donors had higher generation probabilities. Pairwise subsampling led to the expectation that sequencing depth would affect the degree of clonotype sharing among donors. Incomplete sequencing was indicated by rarefaction of sorted-subset datasets, despite the large sequencing depth. Sampling was limited to blood, and TCR repertoires in tissue likely differ from TCR repertoires in blood. Because the study included a small number of donors, the genetic and exposure-history diversity represented was limited. When a handful of donors were compared, the shared fraction of clonotypes was about 5% for naive CD4, about 4% for naive CD8, 2% to 2.5% for memory CD4, and around 0.4% for memory CD8.

The CDR3 numbers 15 residues from cysteine through phenylalanine. Kept here is only the CDR3 DNA, which spans 45 bases and is read in frame from base 1. CDR1 and CDR2 are read off the germline V gene as SGDLS and YYNGEE. V loses 0 bases of germline sequence and J loses 4 bases, and the interval between the two ends is 12 bases. Donors were healthy HIV-negative adults with no recently reported acute infections or vaccinations. Only Caucasian adults living in Nashville, Tennessee, USA were represented among the donors. CD4+ T cells were enriched by magnetic negative selection, after which naive cells were positively selected on CD45RA and the negative fraction was taken as the memory subset. Blood was collected by leukapheresis, and PBMCs were isolated by Ficoll-Histopaque density gradient centrifugation and then cryopreserved in liquid nitrogen vapor phase. Purity and quantity of every magnetically sorted T cell population were checked by analytical flow cytometry. Each sorted fraction had its genomic DNA isolated and then quantified by UV absorbance on a Nanodrop 2000c.

Recombination joined TRBV9 with TRBJ2-3; TRBD2 might be the D gene, on 5 matching bases. The source of this sequence is a man aged 18 to 35 in good health. Some clones in this sample may be carry-over from other donors' samples. Material: naive CD4+ T cells from PBMCs. The sample's cell subset or site label is to be understood as: CD45RA+ positively selected. The CDR3 here reads CASSVAAGGPDTQYF. The nucleotide sequence is TGTGCCAGCAGCGTAGCGGCGGGCGGTCCAGATACGCAGTATTTT.